The T cell receptor (beta chain) described here comes from a study of T cells after yellow fever vaccination. As for the study in general: Preparation of the low-cell-number fractions used SMART-Seq v4 Ultra Low Input. General study results and limits: A minor fraction of clonotypes spanned both CD4 and CD8 compartments. Within FACS-sorted repertoires, abundant clonotypes contaminating from the bulk population could be present.

Germline values: CDR1 SEHNR, CDR2 FQNEAQ (reference sequence). The CDR3 contains 14 residues. J lost 9 bases, V lost 1 base, and 6 bases had no gene match. This clonotype was picked up many times. Its antigen remains unidentified. TCRdb reanalysed the 5' RACE reads using MiXCR and keeps one entry per CDR3 protein. The sample yields approximately 250,000 distinct CDR3 sequences, about 3.9% seen once. Sample: PBMCs, taken 15 days after the yellow fever booster vaccination. The chain employs TRBV7-9 and TRBJ2-1, with 7 bases aligning to TRBD2. The receptor was derived from a man between 18 and 35 years old who received the YFV17D yellow fever vaccine. DNA for the CDR3: TGTGCCAGCAGCTTAGTACGGGGGGTCACTGAGCAGTTCTTC. Amino acid sequence: CASSLVRGVTEQFF.